The subject of this entry is one TCR beta chain. Here immunoSEQ multiplex PCR was the method, and the copy in TCRdb shows in-frame clones only, minus some. This table holds about 42,000 clones, 77% found once. This sample stems from a study of neoadjuvant anti-PD-1 for oral cavity cancer. Germline CDR1 LGHNA, CDR2 YNFKEQ. The CDR3 consists of 15 residues. V lost 0 bases and J lost 3, with 11 bases in between. Described time point: after neoadjuvant nivolumab, at surgical resection. The sample was PBMCs, taken after nivolumab (anti-PD-1) treatment. The sequence was collected from a person between 40 and 85 years old with oral cavity squamous cell carcinoma. The chain recombines TRBV4-2 with TRBJ2-5; D not certain. Here the CDR3 reads CASSQDGETKETQYF. The CDR3 bases are TGTGCCAGCAGCCAAGATGGCGAAACCAAAGAGACCCAGTACTTC.